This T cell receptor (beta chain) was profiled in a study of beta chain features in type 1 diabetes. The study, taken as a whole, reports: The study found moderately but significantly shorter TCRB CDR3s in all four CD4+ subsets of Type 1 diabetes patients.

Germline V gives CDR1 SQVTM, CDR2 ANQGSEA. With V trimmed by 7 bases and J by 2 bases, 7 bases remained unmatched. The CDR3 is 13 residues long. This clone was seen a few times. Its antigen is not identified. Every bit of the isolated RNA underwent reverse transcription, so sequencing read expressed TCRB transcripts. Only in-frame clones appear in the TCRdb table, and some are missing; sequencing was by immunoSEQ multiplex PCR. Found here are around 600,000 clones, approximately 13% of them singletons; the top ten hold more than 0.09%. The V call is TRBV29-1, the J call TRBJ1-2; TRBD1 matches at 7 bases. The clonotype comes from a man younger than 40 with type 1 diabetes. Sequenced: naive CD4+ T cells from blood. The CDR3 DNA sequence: TGCAGCGGGGCCCTGGACAGGAACTATGGCTACACCTTC. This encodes CSGALDRNYGYTF.